Sequencing of this TCR beta chain was carried out in a study of blood T cell repertoires in COVID-19. Study details: The United States, Italy and Spain were the sources of the acute and convalescent COVID-19 samples.

The CDR3 has 15 amino acids. Losses at the gene ends were 8 bases for V and 1 base for J; bases not matched to a gene: 7. Germline CDR1 is MRHNA and CDR2 is SNTAGT. Original methodology: Researchers report that nucleated cell counts were estimated from reference gene primer amplification. Clones were read by immunoSEQ multiplex PCR, and TCRdb kept only the in-frame ones, dropping some. From that table come the V and J calls and clone size; the DNA was used to work out D and trimming. The data hold some 45,000 clones, with 87% observed a single time. The TCR comes from a man in his fifties or sixties with active COVID-19. Material: peripheral blood. V and J are TRBV6-4 and TRBJ1-5; 8 bases align to TRBD1. As DNA, the CDR3 is TGTGCCAGCGCAGAAACAGGGGGGAGCAATCAGCCCCAGCATTTT. Its protein is CASAETGGSNQPQHF.